The present T cell receptor beta chain was sequenced within a study of cytotoxic CD8 clonotypes in ibrutinib-treated CLL. Study conclusions and caveats: Progressing patients had sampling times that differed from those of sustained-remission patients. Baseline clonality exceeded age-matched healthy donors and tracked circulating CD8+ T-cell counts.

Germline V gene sequence: CDR1 GTSNPN, CDR2 SVGIG (reference sequence). The junction had 9 bases not matched to a gene; V was cut back by 1 base and J by 6 bases. This CDR3 is built from 15 residues. Clones were sequenced by immunoSEQ multiplex PCR, and TCRdb holds only the in-frame ones, with some missing. The sample has roughly 58,000 clones; roughly 54% are singletons. Points on this clone: Its specificity is not known.

The TCR originated in a human donor with chronic lymphocytic leukemia. The V call is TRBV30, the J call TRBJ1-1; TRBD1 aligns across 9 bases. This specimen consisted of PBMCs, obtained at disease progression, from a patient treated with ibrutinib. The CDR3 DNA is TGTGCCTGGAGTGCCCTGGGACAGGGTATGCCTGAAGCTTTCTTT. It codes for CAWSALGQGMPEAFF.